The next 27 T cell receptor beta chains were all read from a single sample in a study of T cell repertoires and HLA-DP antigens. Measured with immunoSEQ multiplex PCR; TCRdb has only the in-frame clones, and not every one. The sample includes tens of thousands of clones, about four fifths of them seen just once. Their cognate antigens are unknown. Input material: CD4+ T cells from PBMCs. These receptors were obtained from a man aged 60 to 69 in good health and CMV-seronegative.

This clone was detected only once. The CDR3 coding sequence is TGTGCCAGTAGTGCCGGGACAGGGGGCATCTGGGCCAACGTCCTGACTTTC. It encodes CASSAGTGGIWANVLTF. The chain joins TRBV19 to TRBJ2-6, with 12 bases that match TRBD1. Germline V gene sequence: CDR1 LNHDA, CDR2 SQIVND (reference sequence). V shed 5 bases and J 5 bases; nucleotides not matched to a gene: 7. This CDR3 region has 17 residues.

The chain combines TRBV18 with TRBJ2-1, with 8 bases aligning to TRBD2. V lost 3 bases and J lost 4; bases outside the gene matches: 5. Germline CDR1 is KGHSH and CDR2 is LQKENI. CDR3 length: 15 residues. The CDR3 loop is CASSPSGGLYNEQFF. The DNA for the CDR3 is TGTGCCAGCTCACCGTCGGGGGGGCTGTACAATGAGCAGTTCTTC. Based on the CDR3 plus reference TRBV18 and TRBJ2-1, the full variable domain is NAGVMQNPRHLVRRRGQEARLRCSPMKGHSHVYWYRQLPEEGLKFMVYLQKENIIDESGMPKERFSAEFPKEGPSILRIQQVVRGDSAAYFCASSPSGGLYNEQFFGPGTRLTVL.

CDR3 bases: TGCGCCAGCAGTCCCCTTCGACAGGGGGCTAAAAGCACAGATACGCAGTATTTT. This gives the protein CASSPLRQGAKSTDTQYF. V is TRBV23-1 and J is TRBJ2-3; 10 nucleotides line up with TRBD1. TRBV23-1 is an open reading frame whose function is uncertain. The trim removed 4 bases at V and 0 bases at J, leaving 10 bases unmatched. The CDR3 extends over 18 amino acids.

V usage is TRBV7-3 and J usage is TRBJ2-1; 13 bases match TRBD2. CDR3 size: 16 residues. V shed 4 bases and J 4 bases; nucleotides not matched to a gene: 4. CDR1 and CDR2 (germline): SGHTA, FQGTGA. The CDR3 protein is CASSSKGLAGYNEQFF. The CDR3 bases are TGTGCCAGCAGCTCAAAGGGACTAGCGGGGTACAATGAGCAGTTCTTC.

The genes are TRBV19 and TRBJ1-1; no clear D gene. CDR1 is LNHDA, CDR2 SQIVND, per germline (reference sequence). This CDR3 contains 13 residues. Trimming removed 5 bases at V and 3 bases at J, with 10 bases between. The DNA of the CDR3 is TGTGCCAGTAGTGTCCGATGGGACACTGAAGCTTTCTTT. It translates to CASSVRWDTEAFF.

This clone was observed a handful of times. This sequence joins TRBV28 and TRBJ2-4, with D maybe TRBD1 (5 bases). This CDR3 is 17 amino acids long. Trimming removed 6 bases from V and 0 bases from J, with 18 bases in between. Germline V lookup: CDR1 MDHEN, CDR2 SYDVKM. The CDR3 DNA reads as TGTGCCAGCAGCCGTTCTAGGACAAGACTAGCCAAAAACATTCAGTACTTC. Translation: CASSRSRTRLAKNIQYF. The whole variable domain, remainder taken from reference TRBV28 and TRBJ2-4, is DVKVTQSSRYLVKRTGEKVFLECVQDMDHENMFWYRQDPGLGLRLIYFSYDVKMKEKGDIPEGYSVSREKKERFSLILESASTNQTSMYLCASSRSRTRLAKNIQYFGAGTRLSVL.

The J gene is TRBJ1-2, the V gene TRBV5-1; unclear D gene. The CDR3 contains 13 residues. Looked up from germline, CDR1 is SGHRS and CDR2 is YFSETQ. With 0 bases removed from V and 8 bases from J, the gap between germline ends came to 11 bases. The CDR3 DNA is TGCGCCAGCAGCTTGGACACCCCTGGAGGCTACACCTTC. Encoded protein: CASSLDTPGGYTF.

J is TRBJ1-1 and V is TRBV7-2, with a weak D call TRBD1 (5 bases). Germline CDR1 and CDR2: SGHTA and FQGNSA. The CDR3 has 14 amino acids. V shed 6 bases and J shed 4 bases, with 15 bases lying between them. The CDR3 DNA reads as TGTGCCAGCAGTTTCGGGCAGGGAGGCACTGAAGCTTTCTTT. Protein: CASSFGQGGTEAFF.

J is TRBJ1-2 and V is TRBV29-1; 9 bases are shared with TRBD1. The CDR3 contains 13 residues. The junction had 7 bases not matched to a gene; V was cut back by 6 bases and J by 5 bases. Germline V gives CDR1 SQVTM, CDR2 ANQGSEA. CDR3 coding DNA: TGCAGCGTCACAGGGACAGGGCCATATGGCTACACCTTC. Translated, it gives CSVTGTGPYGYTF. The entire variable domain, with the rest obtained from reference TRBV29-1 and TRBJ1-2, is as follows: SAVISQKPSRDICQRGTSLTIQCQVDSQVTMMFWYRQQPGQSLTLIATANQGSEATYESGFVIDKFPISRPNLTFSTLTVSNMSPEDSSIYLCSVTGTGPYGYTFGSGTRLTVV.

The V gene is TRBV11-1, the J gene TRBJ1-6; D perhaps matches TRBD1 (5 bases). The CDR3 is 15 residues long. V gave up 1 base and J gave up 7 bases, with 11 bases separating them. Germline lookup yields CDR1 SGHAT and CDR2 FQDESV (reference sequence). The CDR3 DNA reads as TGTGCCAGCAGCTTAGTAGGAGAGGGGAATTCACCCCTCCACTTT. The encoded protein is CASSLVGEGNSPLHF.

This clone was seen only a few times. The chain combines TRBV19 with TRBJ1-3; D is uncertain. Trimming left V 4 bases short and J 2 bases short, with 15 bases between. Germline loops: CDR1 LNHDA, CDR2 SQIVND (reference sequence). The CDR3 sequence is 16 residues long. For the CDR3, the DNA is TGTGCCAGTAGTACCCGACACCGAGGGCCTGGAAACACCATATATTTT. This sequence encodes CASSTRHRGPGNTIYF.

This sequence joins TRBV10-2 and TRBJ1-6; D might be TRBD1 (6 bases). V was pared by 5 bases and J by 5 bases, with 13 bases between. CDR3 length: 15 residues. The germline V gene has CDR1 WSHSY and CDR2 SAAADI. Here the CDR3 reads CASSREYRDNSPLHF. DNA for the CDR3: TGCGCCAGCAGTAGGGAATACAGGGATAATTCACCCCTCCACTTT.

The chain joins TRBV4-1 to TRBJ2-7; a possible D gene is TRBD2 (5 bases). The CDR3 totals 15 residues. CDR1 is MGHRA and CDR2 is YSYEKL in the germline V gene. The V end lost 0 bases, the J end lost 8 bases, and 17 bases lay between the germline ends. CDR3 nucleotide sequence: TGCGCCAGCAGCCAAGATCGGGGAACAGCCTTTCAGCAGTACGTC. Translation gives CASSQDRGTAFQQYV.

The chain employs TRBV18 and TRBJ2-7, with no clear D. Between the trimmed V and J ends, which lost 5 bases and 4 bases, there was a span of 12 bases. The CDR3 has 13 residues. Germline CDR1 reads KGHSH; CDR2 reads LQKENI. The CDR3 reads CASSSSTEYEQYF. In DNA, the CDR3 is TGTGCCAGCTCATCCTCGACGGAATACGAGCAGTACTTC.

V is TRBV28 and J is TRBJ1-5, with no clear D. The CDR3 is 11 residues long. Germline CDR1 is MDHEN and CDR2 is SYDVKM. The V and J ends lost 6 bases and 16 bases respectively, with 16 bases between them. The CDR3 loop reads CASSSRPRLHF. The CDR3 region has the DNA TGTGCCAGCAGCAGCCGTCCGCGCCTTCATTTT.

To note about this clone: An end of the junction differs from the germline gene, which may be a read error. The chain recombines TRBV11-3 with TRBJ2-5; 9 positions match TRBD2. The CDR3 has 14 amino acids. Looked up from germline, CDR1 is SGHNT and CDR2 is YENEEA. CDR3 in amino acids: CASSLASGGPPRDF. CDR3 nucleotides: TGTGCCAGCAGCTTAGCCAGCGGGGGGCCCCCCAGGGACTTC.

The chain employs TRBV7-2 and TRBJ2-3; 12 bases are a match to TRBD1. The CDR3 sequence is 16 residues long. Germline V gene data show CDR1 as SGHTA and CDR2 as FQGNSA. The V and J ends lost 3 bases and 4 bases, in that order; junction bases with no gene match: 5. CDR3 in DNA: TGTGCCAGCAGCTTTTCGGGACAGGGGGCATCAGATACGCAGTATTTT. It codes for CASSFSGQGASDTQYF.

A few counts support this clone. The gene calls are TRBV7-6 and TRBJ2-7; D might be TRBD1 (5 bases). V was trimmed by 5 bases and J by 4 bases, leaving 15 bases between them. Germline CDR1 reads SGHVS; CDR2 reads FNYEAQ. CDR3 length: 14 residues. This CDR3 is CASSQGYRNYEQYF. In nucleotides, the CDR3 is TGTGCCAGCAGCCAAGGTTACAGGAATTACGAGCAGTACTTC. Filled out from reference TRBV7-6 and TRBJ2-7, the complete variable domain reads GAGVSQSPRYKVTKRGQDVALRCDPISGHVSLYWYRQALGQGPEFLTYFNYEAQQDKSGLPNDRFSAERPEGSISTLTIQRTEQRDSAMYRCASSQGYRNYEQYFGPGTRLTVT.

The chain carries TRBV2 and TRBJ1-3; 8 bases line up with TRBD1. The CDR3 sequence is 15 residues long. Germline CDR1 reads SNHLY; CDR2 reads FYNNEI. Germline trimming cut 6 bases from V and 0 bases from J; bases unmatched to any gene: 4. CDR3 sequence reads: CASSATGGSGNTIYF. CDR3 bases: TGTGCCAGCAGCGCAACAGGGGGCTCTGGAAACACCATATATTTT.

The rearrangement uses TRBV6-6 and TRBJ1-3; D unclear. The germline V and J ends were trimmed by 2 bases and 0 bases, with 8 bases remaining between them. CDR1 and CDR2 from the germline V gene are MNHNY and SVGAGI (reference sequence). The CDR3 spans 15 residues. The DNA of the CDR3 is TGTGCCAGCAGTTACAACCCGTACTCTGGAAACACCATATATTTT. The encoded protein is CASSYNPYSGNTIYF.

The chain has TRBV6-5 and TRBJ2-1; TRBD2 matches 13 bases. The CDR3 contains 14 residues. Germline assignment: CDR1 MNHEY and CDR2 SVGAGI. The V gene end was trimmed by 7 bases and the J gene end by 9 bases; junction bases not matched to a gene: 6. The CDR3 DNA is TGTGCCAGCACTACTAGCGGGAGGGCCTCTGAGCAGTTCTTC. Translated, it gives CASTTSGRASEQFF.

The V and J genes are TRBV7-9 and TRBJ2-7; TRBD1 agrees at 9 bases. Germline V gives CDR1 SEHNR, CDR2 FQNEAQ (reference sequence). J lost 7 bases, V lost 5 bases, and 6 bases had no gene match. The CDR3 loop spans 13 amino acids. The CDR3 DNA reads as TGTGCCAGCAGCCGGAAAGGACAGGGGGAGCAGTACTTC. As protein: CASSRKGQGEQYF. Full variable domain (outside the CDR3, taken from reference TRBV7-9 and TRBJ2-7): DTGVSQNPRHKITKRGQNVTFRCDPISEHNRLYWYRQTLGQGPEFLTYFQNEAQLEKSRLLSDRFSAERPKGSFSTLEIQRTEQGDSAMYLCASSRKGQGEQYFGPGTRLTVT.

CDR3 region: CASSWGEAEQQYF. In DNA, the CDR3 is TGTGCCAGCAGCTGGGGGGAAGCAGAGCAGCAGTACTTC. The chain combines TRBV7-6 with TRBJ2-7; tentative D call: TRBD2 (6 bases). Deletions cut 4 bases from V and 8 bases from J, with 15 bases between. In germline, CDR1 is SGHVS, CDR2 FNYEAQ. This CDR3 has 13 residues.

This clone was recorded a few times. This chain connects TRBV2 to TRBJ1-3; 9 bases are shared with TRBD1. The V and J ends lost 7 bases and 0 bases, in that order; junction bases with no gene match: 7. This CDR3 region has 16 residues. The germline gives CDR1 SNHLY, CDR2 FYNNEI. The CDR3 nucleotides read TGTGCCAGCAAAGGGGACAGGGCCTACTCTGGAAACACCATATATTTT. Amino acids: CASKGDRAYSGNTIYF.

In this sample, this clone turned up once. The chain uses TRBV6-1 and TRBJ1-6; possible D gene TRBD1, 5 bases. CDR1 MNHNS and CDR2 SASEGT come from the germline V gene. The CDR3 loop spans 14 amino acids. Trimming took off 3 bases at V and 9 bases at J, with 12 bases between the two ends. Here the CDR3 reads CASSEGGEGSPLHF. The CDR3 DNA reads TGTGCCAGCAGTGAGGGGGGAGAAGGTTCACCCCTCCACTTT.

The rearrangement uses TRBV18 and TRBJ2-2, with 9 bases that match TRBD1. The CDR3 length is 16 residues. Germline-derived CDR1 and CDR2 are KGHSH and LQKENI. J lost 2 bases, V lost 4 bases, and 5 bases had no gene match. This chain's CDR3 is CASSLGQGSNTGELFF. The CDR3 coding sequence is TGTGCCAGCTCACTTGGACAGGGGTCAAACACCGGGGAGCTGTTTTTT. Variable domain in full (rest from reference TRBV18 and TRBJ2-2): NAGVMQNPRHLVRRRGQEARLRCSPMKGHSHVYWYRQLPEEGLKFMVYLQKENIIDESGMPKERFSAEFPKEGPSILRIQQVVRGDSAAYFCASSLGQGSNTGELFFGEGSRLTVL.

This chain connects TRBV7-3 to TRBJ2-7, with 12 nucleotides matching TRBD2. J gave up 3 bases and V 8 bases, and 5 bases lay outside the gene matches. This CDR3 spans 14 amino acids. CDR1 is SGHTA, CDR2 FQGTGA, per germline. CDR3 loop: CASSLGLAGYEQYV. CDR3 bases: TGTGCCAGCTCACTGGGACTAGCGGGCTACGAGCAGTACGTC.